This is a list of T cell receptor beta chains from one sample in a study of blood T cell repertoires in COVID-19. Method: immunoSEQ multiplex PCR; TCRdb's copy keeps in-frame clones and lacks some. The sample carries a few hundred thousand clones, roughly nine tenths recorded once. Sequencing used peripheral blood. These receptors were obtained from a woman in her forties or fifties with acute or convalescent COVID-19. CDR3s include the opening cysteine and the closing phenylalanine or tryptophan. The order of the fields is V gene, clone size, CDR3 length, J gene, D gene, CDR3 protein, CDR3 DNA. D genes are given only for firm matches. Size is omitted from some rows. Given values are once, few, many or a class for expanded clones.

V gene: TRBV12-3/TRBV12-4
clone size: -
CDR3 length: 12
J gene: TRBJ2-1
D gene: TRBD2
CDR3 protein: CASSLGGNEQFF
CDR3 DNA: TGTGCCAGCAGTTTGGGGGGGAATGAGCAGTTCTTC

V gene: TRBV19
clone size: -
CDR3 length: 12
J gene: TRBJ1-5
D gene: TRBD1
CDR3 protein: CASRQGYQPQHF
CDR3 DNA: TGTGCCAGCCGACAGGGATACCAGCCCCAGCATTTT

V gene: TRBV7-8
clone size: -
CDR3 length: 15
J gene: TRBJ1-1
D gene: -
CDR3 protein: CASSLDGEEWTEAFF
CDR3 DNA: TGTGCCAGCAGCTTAGACGGGGAGGAGTGGACTGAAGCTTTCTTT

V gene: TRBV7-2
clone size: -
CDR3 length: 19
J gene: TRBJ2-2
D gene: TRBD2
CDR3 protein: CASSRQVLTSGITTGELFF
CDR3 DNA: TGTGCCAGCAGCCGCCAGGTTTTAACTAGCGGGATAACCACCGGGGAGCTGTTTTTT

V gene: TRBV18
clone size: once
CDR3 length: 15
J gene: TRBJ1-1
D gene: -
CDR3 protein: CASSRLDGRDTEAFF
CDR3 DNA: TGTGCCAGCTCACGGCTTGACGGGCGGGACACTGAAGCTTTCTTT

V gene: TRBV12-3/TRBV12-4
clone size: -
CDR3 length: 13
J gene: TRBJ1-2
D gene: TRBD1
CDR3 protein: CASREQGAGGYTF
CDR3 DNA: TGTGCCAGCAGAGAACAGGGGGCGGGGGGCTACACCTTC

V gene: TRBV6-1
clone size: -
CDR3 length: 15
J gene: TRBJ2-5
D gene: TRBD1
CDR3 protein: CASSETGTGGVTQYF
CDR3 DNA: TGTGCCAGCAGTGAGACCGGGACAGGGGGGGTGACCCAGTACTTC

V gene: TRBV28
clone size: -
CDR3 length: 13
J gene: TRBJ1-2
D gene: -
CDR3 protein: CAVLSRGIYGYTF
CDR3 DNA: TGTGCCGTCCTTAGCAGGGGAATCTATGGCTACACCTTC

V gene: TRBV5-1
clone size: -
CDR3 length: 14
J gene: TRBJ1-5
D gene: TRBD1
CDR3 protein: CASSQGQGGQPQHF
CDR3 DNA: TGCGCCAGCAGCCAAGGACAGGGTGGGCAGCCCCAGCATTTT

V gene: TRBV3-1/TRBV3-2
clone size: -
CDR3 length: 17
J gene: TRBJ2-1
D gene: TRBD2
CDR3 protein: CASSQDRASGGYNEQFF
CDR3 DNA: TGTGCCAGCAGCCAAGATCGAGCTAGCGGGGGTTACAATGAGCAGTTCTTC

V gene: TRBV5-1
clone size: -
CDR3 length: 16
J gene: TRBJ2-1
D gene: -
CDR3 protein: CASSLGVDSSYNEQFF
CDR3 DNA: TGCGCCAGCAGCTTGGGAGTGGACAGCTCCTACAATGAGCAGTTCTTC

V gene: TRBV24-1
clone size: -
CDR3 length: 13
J gene: TRBJ2-3
D gene: TRBD1
CDR3 protein: CATRGQNTDTQYF
CDR3 DNA: TGTGCCACCAGGGGACAGAACACAGATACGCAGTATTTT

V gene: TRBV5-6
clone size: few
CDR3 length: 13
J gene: TRBJ2-7
D gene: TRBD1
CDR3 protein: CASSPGTAYEQYF
CDR3 DNA: TGTGCCAGCAGTCCCGGGACAGCATACGAGCAGTACTTC

V gene: TRBV4-3
clone size: -
CDR3 length: 17
J gene: TRBJ2-2
D gene: TRBD2
CDR3 protein: CASSQEATSAYTGELFF
CDR3 DNA: TGCGCCAGCAGCCAAGAAGCGACTAGCGCCTACACCGGGGAGCTGTTTTTT

V gene: TRBV7-2
clone size: -
CDR3 length: 11
J gene: TRBJ2-1
D gene: TRBD2
CDR3 protein: CASSFSGIRFF
CDR3 DNA: TGTGCCAGCAGCTTTAGCGGGATAAGGTTCTTC

V gene: TRBV6-5
clone size: -
CDR3 length: 15
J gene: TRBJ2-3
D gene: TRBD1
CDR3 protein: CASIPDRGQTDTQYF
CDR3 DNA: TGTGCCAGCATCCCCGACAGGGGGCAAACAGATACGCAGTATTTT

V gene: TRBV24-1
clone size: -
CDR3 length: 18
J gene: TRBJ2-1
D gene: TRBD2
CDR3 protein: CATSDSRLAVSSYNEQFF
CDR3 DNA: TGTGCCACCAGTGATTCTAGACTAGCGGTTAGCTCCTACAATGAGCAGTTCTTC